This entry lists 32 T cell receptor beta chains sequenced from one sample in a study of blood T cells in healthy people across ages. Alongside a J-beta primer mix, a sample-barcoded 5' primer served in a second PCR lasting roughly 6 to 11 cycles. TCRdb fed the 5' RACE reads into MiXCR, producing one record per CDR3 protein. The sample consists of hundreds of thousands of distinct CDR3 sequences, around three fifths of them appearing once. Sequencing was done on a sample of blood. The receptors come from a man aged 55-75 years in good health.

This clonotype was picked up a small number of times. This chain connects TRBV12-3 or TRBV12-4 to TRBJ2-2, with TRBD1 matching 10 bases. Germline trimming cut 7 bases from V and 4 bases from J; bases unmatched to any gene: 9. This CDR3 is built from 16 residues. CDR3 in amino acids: CASTLSGTGVTGELFF. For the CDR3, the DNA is TGTGCCAGCACCCTCTCCGGGACAGGGGTCACCGGGGAGCTGTTTTTT.

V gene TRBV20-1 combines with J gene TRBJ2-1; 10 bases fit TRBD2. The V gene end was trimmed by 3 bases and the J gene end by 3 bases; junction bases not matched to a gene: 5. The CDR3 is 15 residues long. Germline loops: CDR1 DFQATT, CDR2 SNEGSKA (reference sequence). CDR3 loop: CSASSGGTIYNEQFF. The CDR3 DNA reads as TGCAGTGCTAGTAGCGGGGGGACGATCTACAATGAGCAGTTCTTC.

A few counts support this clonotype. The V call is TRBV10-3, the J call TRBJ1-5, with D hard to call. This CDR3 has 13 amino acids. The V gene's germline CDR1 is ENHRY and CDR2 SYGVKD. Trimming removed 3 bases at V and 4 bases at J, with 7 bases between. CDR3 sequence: CAISDGINQPQHF. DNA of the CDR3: TGTGCCATCAGTGACGGAATAAATCAGCCCCAGCATTTT.

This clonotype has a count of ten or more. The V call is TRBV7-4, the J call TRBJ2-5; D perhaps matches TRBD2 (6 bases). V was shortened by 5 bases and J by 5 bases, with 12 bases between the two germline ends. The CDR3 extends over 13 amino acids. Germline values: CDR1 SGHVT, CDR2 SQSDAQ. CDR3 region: CASSRSGRETQYF. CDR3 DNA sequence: TGTGCCAGCAGCCGATCAGGGAGGGAGACCCAGTACTTC.

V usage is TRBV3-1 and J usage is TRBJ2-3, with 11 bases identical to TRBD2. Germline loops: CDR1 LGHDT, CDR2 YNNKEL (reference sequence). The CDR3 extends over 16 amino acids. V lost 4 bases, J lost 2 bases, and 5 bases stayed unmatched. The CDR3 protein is CASSLGLAAVTDTQYF. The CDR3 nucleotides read TGTGCCAGCAGCCTGGGACTAGCGGCGGTCACAGATACGCAGTATTTT.

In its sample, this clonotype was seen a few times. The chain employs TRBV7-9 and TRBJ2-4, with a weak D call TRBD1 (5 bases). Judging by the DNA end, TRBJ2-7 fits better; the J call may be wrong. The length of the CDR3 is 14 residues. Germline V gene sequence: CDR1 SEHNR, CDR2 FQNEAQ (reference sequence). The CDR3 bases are TGTGCCAGCAGCCCACCGACAAGGACAAGCGAGCAGTACTTC. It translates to CASSPPTRTSEQYF.

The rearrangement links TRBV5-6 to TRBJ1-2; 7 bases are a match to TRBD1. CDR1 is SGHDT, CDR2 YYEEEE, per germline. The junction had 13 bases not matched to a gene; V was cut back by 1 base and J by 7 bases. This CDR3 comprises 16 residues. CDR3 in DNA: TGTGCCAGCAGCTTGATTGGGGGACAGAGAACGGTTGGCTACACCTTC. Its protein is CASSLIGGQRTVGYTF. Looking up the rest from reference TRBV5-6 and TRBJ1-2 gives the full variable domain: DAGVTQSPTHLIKTRGQQVTLRCSPKSGHDTVSWYQQALGQGPQFIFQYYEEEERQRGNFPDRFSGHQFPNYSSELNVNALLLGDSALYLCASSLIGGQRTVGYTFGSGTRLTVV.

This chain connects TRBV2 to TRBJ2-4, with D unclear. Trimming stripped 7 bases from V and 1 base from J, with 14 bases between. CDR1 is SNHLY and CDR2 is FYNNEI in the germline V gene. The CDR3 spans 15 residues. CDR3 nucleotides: TGTGCCAGCACTGCACATGTTGCTGCCAAAAACATTCAGTACTTC. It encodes CASTAHVAAKNIQYF.

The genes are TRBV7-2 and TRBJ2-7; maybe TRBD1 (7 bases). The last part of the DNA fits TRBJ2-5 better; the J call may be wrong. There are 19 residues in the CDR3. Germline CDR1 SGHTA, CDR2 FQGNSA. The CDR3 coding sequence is TGTGCCAGCAGTCTACGTTGGGCAGGGGGGATGAGGGTATCGGAGACCCAGTACTTC. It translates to CASSLRWAGGMRVSETQYF.

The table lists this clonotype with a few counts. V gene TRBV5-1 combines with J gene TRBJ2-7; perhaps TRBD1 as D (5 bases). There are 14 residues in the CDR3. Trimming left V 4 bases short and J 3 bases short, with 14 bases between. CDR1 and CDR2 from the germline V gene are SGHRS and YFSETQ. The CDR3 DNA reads TGCGCCAGCAGCCGCATAAGGGGTTACTACGAGCAGTACTTC. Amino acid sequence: CASSRIRGYYEQYF.

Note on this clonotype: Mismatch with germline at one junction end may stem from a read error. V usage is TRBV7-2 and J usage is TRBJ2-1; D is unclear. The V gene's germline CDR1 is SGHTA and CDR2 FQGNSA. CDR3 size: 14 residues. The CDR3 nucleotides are TGTGCCAGCAGCGTAGCCCTCTCCCTCAATGAGCAGTTCTTC. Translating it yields CASSVALSLNEQFF.

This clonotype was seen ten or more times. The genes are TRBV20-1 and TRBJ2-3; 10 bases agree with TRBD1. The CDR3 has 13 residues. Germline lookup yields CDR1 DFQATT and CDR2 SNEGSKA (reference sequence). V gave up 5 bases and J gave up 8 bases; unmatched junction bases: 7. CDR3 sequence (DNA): TGCAGTGCTTTCCGGGGACAGGGGATTACGCAGTATTTT. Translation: CSAFRGQGITQYF.

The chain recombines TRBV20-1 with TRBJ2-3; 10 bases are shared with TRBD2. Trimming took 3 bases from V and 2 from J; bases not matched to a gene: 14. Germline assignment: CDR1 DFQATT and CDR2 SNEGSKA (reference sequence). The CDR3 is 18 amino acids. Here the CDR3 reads CSASAVGLAGANTDTQYF. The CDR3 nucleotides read TGCAGTGCTAGCGCAGTGGGGCTAGCGGGGGCAAACACAGATACGCAGTATTTT.

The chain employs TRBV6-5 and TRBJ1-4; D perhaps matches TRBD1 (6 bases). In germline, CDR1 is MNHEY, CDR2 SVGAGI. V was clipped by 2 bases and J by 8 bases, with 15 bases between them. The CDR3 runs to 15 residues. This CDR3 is CASSYDRSSREKLFF. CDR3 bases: TGTGCCAGCAGTTACGACAGGTCAAGCCGGGAAAAACTGTTTTTT.

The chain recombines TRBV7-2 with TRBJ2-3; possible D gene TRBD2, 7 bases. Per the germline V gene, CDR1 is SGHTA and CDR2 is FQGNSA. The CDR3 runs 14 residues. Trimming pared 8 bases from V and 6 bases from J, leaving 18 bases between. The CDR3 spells CASGRGASPDTQYF. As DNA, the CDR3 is TGTGCCAGCGGGAGGGGGGCTAGCCCCGATACGCAGTATTTT.

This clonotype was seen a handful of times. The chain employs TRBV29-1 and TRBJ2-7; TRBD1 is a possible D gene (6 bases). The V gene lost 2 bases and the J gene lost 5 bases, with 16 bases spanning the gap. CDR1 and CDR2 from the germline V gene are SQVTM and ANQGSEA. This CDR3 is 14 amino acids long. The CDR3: CSVEKRGTRDEQYF. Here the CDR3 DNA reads TGCAGCGTTGAAAAAAGGGGGACACGGGACGAGCAGTACTTC.

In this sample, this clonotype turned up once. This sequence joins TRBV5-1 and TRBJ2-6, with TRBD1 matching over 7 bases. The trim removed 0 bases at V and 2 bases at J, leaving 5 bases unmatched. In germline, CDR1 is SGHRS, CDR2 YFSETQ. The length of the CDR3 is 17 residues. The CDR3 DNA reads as TGCGCCAGCAGCTTGGGGAACACAGGGGCTGGGGCCAACGTCCTGACTTTC. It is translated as CASSLGNTGAGANVLTF.

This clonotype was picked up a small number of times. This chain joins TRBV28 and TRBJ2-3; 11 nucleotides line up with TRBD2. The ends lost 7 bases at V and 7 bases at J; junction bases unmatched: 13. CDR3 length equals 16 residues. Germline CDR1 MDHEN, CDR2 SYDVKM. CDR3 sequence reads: CASTTTIAGGRNTQYF. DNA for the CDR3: TGTGCCAGCACCACGACCATAGCGGGGGGGCGAAATACGCAGTATTTT.

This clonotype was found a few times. The CDR3 is CATSDSVGGTFF. CDR3 sequence (DNA): TGTGCCACCAGTGATTCCGTAGGAGGAACTTTCTTT. This chain joins TRBV24-1 and TRBJ1-1, with D hard to call. The CDR3 spans 12 residues. Trimming shortened V by 2 bases and J by 12 bases, and 12 bases separated the two germline ends. Germline CDR1 is KGHDR and CDR2 is SFDVKD.

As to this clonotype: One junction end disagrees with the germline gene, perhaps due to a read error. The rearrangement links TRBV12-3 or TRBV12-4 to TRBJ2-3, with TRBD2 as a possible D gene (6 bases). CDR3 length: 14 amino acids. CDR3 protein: CASSVGGAGDMQYF. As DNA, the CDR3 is TGTGCCAGCAGTGTTGGAGGGGCAGGAGATATGCAGTATTTT.

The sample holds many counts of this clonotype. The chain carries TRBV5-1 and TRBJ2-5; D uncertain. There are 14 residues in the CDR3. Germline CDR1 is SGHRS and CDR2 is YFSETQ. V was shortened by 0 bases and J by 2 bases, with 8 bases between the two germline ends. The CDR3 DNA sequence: TGCGCCAGCAGCTTGGGCGTCAGTCAAGAGACCCAGTACTTC. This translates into CASSLGVSQETQYF.

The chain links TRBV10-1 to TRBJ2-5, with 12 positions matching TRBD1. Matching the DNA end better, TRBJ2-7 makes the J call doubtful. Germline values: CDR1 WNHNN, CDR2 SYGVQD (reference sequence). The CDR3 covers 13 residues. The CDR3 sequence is CASSGTGGHEQYF. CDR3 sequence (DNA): TGCGCCAGCAGCGGGACAGGGGGCCACGAGCAGTACTTC.

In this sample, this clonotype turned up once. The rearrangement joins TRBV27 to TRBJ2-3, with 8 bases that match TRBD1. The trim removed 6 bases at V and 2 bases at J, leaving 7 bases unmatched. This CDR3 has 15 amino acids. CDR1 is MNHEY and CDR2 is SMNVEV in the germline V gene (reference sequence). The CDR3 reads CASRRRTGSTDTQYF. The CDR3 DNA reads TGTGCCAGCAGACGACGGACAGGGTCCACAGATACGCAGTATTTT.

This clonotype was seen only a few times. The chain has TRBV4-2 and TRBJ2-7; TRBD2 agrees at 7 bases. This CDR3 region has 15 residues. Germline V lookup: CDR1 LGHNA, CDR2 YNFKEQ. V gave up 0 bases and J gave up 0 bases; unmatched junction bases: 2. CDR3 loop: CASSQERGSSYEQYF. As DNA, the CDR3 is TGTGCCAGCAGCCAAGAGCGGGGGAGCTCCTACGAGCAGTACTTC.

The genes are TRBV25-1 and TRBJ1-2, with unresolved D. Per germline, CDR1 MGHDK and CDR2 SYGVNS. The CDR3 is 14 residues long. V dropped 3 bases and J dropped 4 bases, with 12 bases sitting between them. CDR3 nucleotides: TGTGCCAGCAGTGACCCTTCGGACCGCTATGGCTACACCTTC. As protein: CASSDPSDRYGYTF.

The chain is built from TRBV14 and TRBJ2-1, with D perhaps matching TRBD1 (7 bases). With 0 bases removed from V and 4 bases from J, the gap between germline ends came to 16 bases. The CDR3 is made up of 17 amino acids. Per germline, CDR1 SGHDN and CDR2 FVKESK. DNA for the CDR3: TGTGCCAGCAGCCAAGACAGGGGGGCCCTACGGTACAATGAGCAGTTCTTC. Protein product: CASSQDRGALRYNEQFF.

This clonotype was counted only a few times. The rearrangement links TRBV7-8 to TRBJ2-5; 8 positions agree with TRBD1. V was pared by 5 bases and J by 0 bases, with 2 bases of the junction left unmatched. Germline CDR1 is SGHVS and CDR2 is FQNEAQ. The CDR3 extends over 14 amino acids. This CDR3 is CASSQGAYQETQYF. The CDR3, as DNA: TGTGCCAGCAGCCAGGGGGCGTACCAAGAGACCCAGTACTTC. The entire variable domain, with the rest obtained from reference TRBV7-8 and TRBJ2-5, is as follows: GAGVSQSPRYKVAKRGQDVALRCDPISGHVSLFWYQQALGQGPEFLTYFQNEAQLDKSGLPSDRFFAERPEGSVSTLKIQRTQQEDSAVYLCASSQGAYQETQYFGPGTRLLVL.

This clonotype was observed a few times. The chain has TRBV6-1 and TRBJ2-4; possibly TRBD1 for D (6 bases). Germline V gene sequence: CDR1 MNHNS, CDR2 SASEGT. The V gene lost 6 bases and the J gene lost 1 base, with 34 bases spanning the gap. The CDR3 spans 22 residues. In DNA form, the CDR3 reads TGTGCCAGCAGAACCCTCCCTGAGCCGGGACATGTGGGCGCTGGGGCCAAAAACATTCAGTACTTC. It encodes CASRTLPEPGHVGAGAKNIQYF.

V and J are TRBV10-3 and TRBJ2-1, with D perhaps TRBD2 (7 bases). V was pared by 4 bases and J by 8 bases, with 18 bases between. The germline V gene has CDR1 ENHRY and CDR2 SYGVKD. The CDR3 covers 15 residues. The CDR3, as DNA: TGTGCCATCAGTGGGAGTATCAGGGGAGGGGATGAGCAGTTCTTC. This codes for CAISGSIRGGDEQFF.

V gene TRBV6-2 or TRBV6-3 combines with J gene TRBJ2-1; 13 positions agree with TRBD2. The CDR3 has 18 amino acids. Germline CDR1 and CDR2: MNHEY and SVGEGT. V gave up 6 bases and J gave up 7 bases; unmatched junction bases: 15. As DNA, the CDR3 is TGTGCCAGCAGGACCCATCGACTAGCGGGGGGCCCACTGAATGAGCAGTTCTTC. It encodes CASRTHRLAGGPLNEQFF.

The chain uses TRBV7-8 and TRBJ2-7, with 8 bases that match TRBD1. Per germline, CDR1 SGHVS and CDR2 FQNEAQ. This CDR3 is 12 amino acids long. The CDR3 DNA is TGTGAATCTGTGACAGGGGAGTTAGAGCAGTACTTC. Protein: CESVTGELEQYF.

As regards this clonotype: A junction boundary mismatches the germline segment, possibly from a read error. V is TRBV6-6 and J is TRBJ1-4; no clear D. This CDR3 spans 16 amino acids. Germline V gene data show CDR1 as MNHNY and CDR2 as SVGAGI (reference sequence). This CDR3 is CASRSILAATNEKLFF. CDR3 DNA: TGTGCCAGCCGATCTATCTTAGCCGCAACTAATGAAAAGCTGTTTTTT.